This entry lists 21 T cell receptor beta chains sequenced from one sample in a study of CD8+ T cells in alopecia areata. The authors extracted RNA and reverse transcribed it into cDNA as the sequencing template. Assay used: immunoSEQ multiplex PCR; TCRdb lists only in-frame clones, some missing. The table lists approximately 89,000 clones, around 44% of them singletons. The specimen was CD4+ T cells sorted from blood. The receptors originated from a human donor with alopecia areata.

The CDR3 DNA reads as TGCGCCAGCAGCTTGGAAGAGGGTCAGCCCCAGCATTTT. Its protein is CASSLEEGQPQHF. The chain is built from TRBV5-1 and TRBJ1-5; no clear D gene. Germline CDR1 is SGHRS and CDR2 is YFSETQ. V was trimmed by 0 bases and J by 6 bases, leaving 7 bases between them. CDR3 length: 13 residues.

This clone was seen repeatedly, ten times or more. The chain employs TRBV19 and TRBJ1-5, with D maybe TRBD1 (5 bases). V gave up 6 bases and J gave up 10 bases, with 16 bases separating them. The CDR3 consists of 13 residues. Germline assignment: CDR1 LNHDA and CDR2 SQIVND (reference sequence). CDR3 in amino acids: CASSLRWRTPQHF. The CDR3 DNA reads as TGTGCCAGTAGCCTGAGATGGAGGACACCCCAGCATTTT.

In its sample, this clone was seen a few times. V is TRBV29-1 and J is TRBJ2-7; TRBD1 matches at 11 bases. Trimming at V came to 5 bases and at J to 6 bases, leaving 9 bases not matched to a gene. CDR3 length equals 14 residues. CDR1 and CDR2 from the germline V gene are SQVTM and ANQGSEA. This chain's CDR3 is CSVRPGQGVSEQYF. In DNA form, the CDR3 reads TGCAGCGTTAGACCGGGACAGGGGGTAAGCGAGCAGTACTTC.

The V and J genes are TRBV29-1 and TRBJ2-5; TRBD2 aligns across 7 bases. Per germline, CDR1 SQVTM and CDR2 ANQGSEA. V shed 7 bases and J 4 bases; nucleotides not matched to a gene: 6. This CDR3 is built from 12 residues. The CDR3 DNA is TGCAGCGCGGCGGCGGGGGTAGAGACCCAGTACTTC. This sequence encodes CSAAAGVETQYF.

There are many counts of this clone. The genes are TRBV7-6 and TRBJ2-2; D may correspond to TRBD1 or TRBD2 (6 bases each). The CDR3 contains 20 residues. V lost 2 bases and J 8 bases, leaving 30 bases between the germline ends. CDR1 and CDR2 (germline): SGHVS, FNYEAQ. The CDR3 here is CASSLPDAPTGREIAGELFF. The CDR3 nucleotides read TGTGCCAGCAGCTTACCTGACGCCCCCACAGGGCGGGAAATTGCAGGGGAGCTGTTTTTT. The full variable domain, its missing parts supplied by reference TRBV7-6 and TRBJ2-2, is GAGVSQSPRYKVTKRGQDVALRCDPISGHVSLYWYRQALGQGPEFLTYFNYEAQQDKSGLPNDRFSAERPEGSISTLTIQRTEQRDSAMYRCASSLPDAPTGREIAGELFFGEGSRLTVL.

This clone was seen a handful of times. The J gene is TRBJ1-1, the V gene TRBV29-1, with D perhaps matching TRBD1 (5 bases). The V gene lost 4 bases and the J gene lost 6 bases, with 12 bases spanning the gap. CDR1 SQVTM and CDR2 ANQGSEA come from the germline V gene. The CDR3 consists of 12 residues. The CDR3 coding sequence is TGCAGCGTTGGGGGACGAGGGGCTGAAGCTTTCTTT. Its translation is CSVGGRGAEAFF.

The chain uses TRBV2 and TRBJ2-5; the D is unclear. Germline CDR1 SNHLY, CDR2 FYNNEI. Trimming took 4 bases from V and 5 from J, leaving 8 bases between them. This CDR3 is 12 amino acids long. The CDR3 DNA reads TGTGCCAGCAGTGGGACCGGGGAGACCCAGTACTTC. Translation: CASSGTGETQYF.

This clone was picked up a small number of times. V is TRBV18 and J is TRBJ1-6; TRBD1 is a possible D gene (6 bases). Looked up from germline, CDR1 is KGHSH and CDR2 is LQKENI. CDR3 length: 17 residues. V lost 3 bases and J 7 bases, leaving 19 bases between the germline ends. The CDR3 DNA follows: TGTGCCAGCTCACCTCTAGCGAGAGGGGGGTCGAATTCACCCCTCCACTTT. The encoded protein is CASSPLARGGSNSPLHF.

The V and J genes are TRBV23-1 and TRBJ1-5; no reliable D call. TRBV23-1 is an ORF, and what it does is uncertain. The CDR3 spans 14 residues. V was trimmed by 7 bases and J by 3 bases, leaving 13 bases between them. CDR3 in amino acids: CASNCRLNNQPQHF. The CDR3 DNA is TGCGCCAGCAATTGCAGGTTGAACAATCAGCCCCAGCATTTT.

This clone was seen only a few times. The rearrangement uses TRBV19 and TRBJ1-5; D ambiguous. The ends were cut back, 11 bases at V and 4 bases at J, with 6 bases in the middle. Germline lookup yields CDR1 LNHDA and CDR2 SQIVND (reference sequence). The CDR3 contains 10 residues. The CDR3 DNA reads as TGTGCCGGAGGAAATCAGCCCCAGCATTTT. Protein sequence: CAGGNQPQHF. The variable domain in full, completed from reference TRBV19 and TRBJ1-5, reads DGGITQSPKYLFRKEGQNVTLSCEQNLNHDAMYWYRQDPGQGLRLIYYSQIVNDFQKGDIAEGYSVSREKKESFPLTVTSAQKNPTAFYLCAGGNQPQHFGDGTRLSIL.

The rearrangement uses TRBV29-1 and TRBJ2-7; 9 bases agree with TRBD1. V lost 7 bases to trimming and J lost 2 bases; unmatched junction nucleotides: 6. The germline gives CDR1 SQVTM, CDR2 ANQGSEA. This CDR3 comprises 13 residues. The CDR3 coding sequence is TGCAGCGCCGCCGGGACAGGGACCTACGAGCAGTACTTC. Protein sequence: CSAAGTGTYEQYF.

This rearrangement joins TRBV7-2 to TRBJ2-3, with D possibly called TRBD1 or TRBD2 (5 bases each). This CDR3 has 13 amino acids. V was clipped by 5 bases and J by 4 bases, with 10 bases between them. Germline assignment: CDR1 SGHTA and CDR2 FQGNSA. CDR3 in DNA: TGTGCCAGCAGCCCCATGGGGGCAGATACGCAGTATTTT. Its protein is CASSPMGADTQYF.

The chain employs TRBV30 and TRBJ2-5; TRBD1 is a possible D gene (6 bases). The CDR3 extends over 14 amino acids. Germline V gene lookup returns CDR1 GTSNPN and CDR2 SVGIG (reference sequence). Trimming shortened V by 5 bases and J by 4 bases, and 17 bases separated the two germline ends. The CDR3 loop reads CAWGTGTPVETQYF. The CDR3 DNA sequence: TGTGCCTGGGGAACCGGGACACCGGTAGAGACCCAGTACTTC. The entire variable domain, with the rest obtained from reference TRBV30 and TRBJ2-5, is as follows: SQTIHQWPATLVQPVGSPLSLECTVEGTSNPNLYWYRQAAGRGLQLLFYSVGIGQISSEVPQNLSASRPQDRQFILSSKKLLLSDSGFYLCAWGTGTPVETQYFGPGTRLLVL.

The J gene is TRBJ1-2, the V gene TRBV4-1, with 10 bases aligning to TRBD1. The J segment lost 5 bases and the V segment lost 8 bases, leaving 5 bases of the junction unmatched. Germline CDR1 MGHRA, CDR2 YSYEKL. This CDR3 is 13 amino acids long. CDR3 in DNA: TGCGCCAGCCAGGGGACAGGGGAGTATGGCTACACCTTC. It encodes CASQGTGEYGYTF.

This chain joins TRBV7-2 and TRBJ2-3; D could derive from TRBD1 or TRBD2 (5 bases each). The germline gives CDR1 SGHTA, CDR2 FQGNSA. V was pared by 4 bases and J by 5 bases, with 16 bases between. CDR3 length: 15 amino acids. For the CDR3, the DNA is TGTGCCAGCAGCTCGACCTTATCAGGGAGAGATACGCAGTATTTT. Its translation: CASSSTLSGRDTQYF. Filled out from reference TRBV7-2 and TRBJ2-3, the complete variable domain reads GAGVSQSPSNKVTEKGKDVELRCDPISGHTALYWYRQSLGQGLEFLIYFQGNSAPDKSGLPSDRFSAERTGGSVSTLTIQRTQQEDSAVYLCASSSTLSGRDTQYFGPGTRLTVL.

This chain joins TRBV28 and TRBJ2-7, with no clear D. CDR1 is MDHEN, CDR2 SYDVKM, per germline. V was shortened by 4 bases and J by 5 bases, with 6 bases between the two germline ends. CDR3 length: 11 residues. The CDR3 is CASSSLDEQYF. The CDR3 region has the DNA TGTGCCAGCAGTTCGCTAGACGAGCAGTACTTC. Based on the CDR3 plus reference TRBV28 and TRBJ2-7, the full variable domain is DVKVTQSSRYLVKRTGEKVFLECVQDMDHENMFWYRQDPGLGLRLIYFSYDVKMKEKGDIPEGYSVSREKKERFSLILESASTNQTSMYLCASSSLDEQYFGPGTRLTVT.

This chain joins TRBV28 and TRBJ2-7; perhaps D is TRBD1 or TRBD2 (5 bases each). The CDR3 spans 14 residues. Germline V lookup: CDR1 MDHEN, CDR2 SYDVKM. V was trimmed by 4 bases and J by 3 bases, leaving 13 bases between them. DNA of the CDR3: TGTGCCAGCAGTTCGGCCGGGACCAACTACGAGCAGTACTTC. This codes for CASSSAGTNYEQYF.

V is TRBV5-1 and J is TRBJ1-5; D remains ambiguous. The CDR3 is 15 amino acids. Trimming removed 2 bases at V and 3 bases at J, with 12 bases between. Germline values: CDR1 SGHRS, CDR2 YFSETQ. The CDR3 nucleotides read TGCGCCAGCAGCTTTAACAGTGGGAACAATCAGCCCCAGCATTTT. Encoded protein: CASSFNSGNNQPQHF. Supplemented by reference TRBV5-1 and TRBJ1-5, the full variable domain reads KAGVTQTPRYLIKTRGQQVTLSCSPISGHRSVSWYQQTPGQGLQFLFEYFSETQRNKGNFPGRFSGRQFSNSRSEMNVSTLELGDSALYLCASSFNSGNNQPQHFGDGTRLSIL.

V is TRBV29-1 and J is TRBJ1-2, with D hard to call. The CDR3 is 12 amino acids. Trimming cost V 6 bases and J 6 bases, with 14 bases left between them. Germline CDR1 and CDR2: SQVTM and ANQGSEA. CDR3 coding DNA: TGCAGCGTGGCACGACAATTCCATGGCTACACCTTC. This sequence encodes CSVARQFHGYTF. The full variable domain, completed using reference TRBV29-1 and TRBJ1-2, is SAVISQKPSRDICQRGTSLTIQCQVDSQVTMMFWYRQQPGQSLTLIATANQGSEATYESGFVIDKFPISRPNLTFSTLTVSNMSPEDSSIYLCSVARQFHGYTFGSGTRLTVV.

V is TRBV18 and J is TRBJ1-6; D is unresolved. The CDR3 has 13 residues. Trimming took off 5 bases at V and 9 bases at J, with 11 bases between the two ends. CDR1 and CDR2 (germline): KGHSH, LQKENI. The CDR3 coding sequence is TGTGCCAGCTCAGACGGATATGGTTCACCCCTCCACTTT. Protein: CASSDGYGSPLHF.

There are a few counts of this clone. Here the CDR3 DNA reads TGCAGCGTTGAATACAACAATGAGCAGTTCTTC. Amino acid sequence: CSVEYNNEQFF. The chain is built from TRBV29-1 and TRBJ2-1; no definite D call. CDR1 is SQVTM, CDR2 ANQGSEA, per germline. The CDR3 loop spans 11 amino acids. The V end lost 2 bases, the J end lost 5 bases, and 4 bases lay between the germline ends.